There are many counts of the clone carrying this T cell receptor beta chain. Described time point: patch test 1, 2 weeks after DPC sensitization. The treatment here: therapeutic diphenylcyclopropenone sensitization with weekly scalp DPC. Sequencing started from total RNA isolated from unfractionated whole blood. MiXCR was run by TCRdb on the RACE reads, yielding one entry per CDR3 protein. Of around 380,000 distinct CDR3 sequences in the sample, 4.8% are singletons; the top ten hold 2% to 2.5%. The data stem from a study of human T cells and chemical hapten exposure. About the research overall: Sensitization applied 2% DPC to roughly 2 cm by roughly 2 cm of upper inner arm skin. Mostly female, the patients presented with alopecia areata, totalis or universalis.

Trimming removed 1 base at V and 5 bases at J, with 11 bases between. The CDR3 extends over 14 amino acids. V and J are TRBV12-3 or TRBV12-4 and TRBJ1-1; D is perhaps TRBD1 (5 bases). The receptor was isolated from a woman aged 45-60 years with alopecia areata. Some clones in this sample may be carry-over from other donors' samples. This sample comprised whole blood, obtained in connection with sensitization to the hapten diphenylcyclopropenone (DPC). The CDR3 sequence: CASSLVSSGTEAFF. As DNA, the CDR3 is TGTGCCAGCAGTTTAGTGTCGTCAGGGACTGAAGCTTTCTTT.